This TCR beta chain was documented in a study of beta chain features in type 1 diabetes. Study findings and constraints: All four CD4+ subsets from Type 1 diabetes patients carried moderately but significantly shorter TCRB CDR3s. In cDNA sequencing, cells with high TCR expression could be over-represented.

This clone came up a few times. No antigen is known for it. With 4 bases clipped from V and 1 base from J, the junction kept 3 bases outside the gene matches. The germline CDR1 and CDR2 sequences are SNHLY and FYNNEI. CDR3 length equals 14 residues. TCRB transcripts that were expressed got sequenced, as all of the isolated RNA had been reverse transcribed. Only in-frame clones appear in the TCRdb table, and some are missing; sequencing was by immunoSEQ multiplex PCR. Here the sample spans under 400,000 clones, about 12% being singletons. Sequenced material: naive CD4+ T cells from blood. This chain uses TRBV2 with TRBJ2-7, with TRBD2 matching over 8 bases. The clonotype was recovered from a woman aged 18-29 years with type 1 diabetes. The CDR3 sequence is CASSAGTSSYEQYF. The CDR3 DNA reads as TGTGCCAGCAGTGCTGGGACTAGTTCCTACGAGCAGTACTTC.